Listed below are T cell receptor beta chains from one sample, sequenced in a study of blood T cell repertoires in COVID-19. The protocol was immunoSEQ multiplex PCR, while the TCRdb copy is restricted to in-frame clones and leaves out a portion. The repertoire holds about 210,000 clones, with around nine tenths as singletons. The sample taken for sequencing was peripheral blood. These receptors were taken from a man aged 60 to 69 with acute or convalescent COVID-19. Each CDR3 is given with its conserved first and last residue. A D gene is named only where the DNA matches it firmly. Size is omitted from some rows. Given values are once, few, many or a class for expanded clones.

TRBV4-2	NA	TRBJ1-4	16	NA	TGTGCCAGCAGCCAACCAGACAGTAGAACTAATGAAAAACTGTTTTTT	CASSQPDSRTNEKLFF
TRBV5-4	NA	TRBJ1-1	13	NA	TGTGCCAGCTGGATGTGGGGGGGACTTGAAGCTTTCTTT	CASWMWGGLEAFF
TRBV12-3/TRBV12-4	NA	TRBJ2-3	13	TRBD2	TGTGCCAGCAGTTCATGGGGGGGGGATACGCAGTATTTT	CASSSWGGDTQYF
TRBV4-3	NA	TRBJ2-5	15	TRBD1	TGCGCCAGCAGCCAAGACAGGGGGCATGGAGAGACCCAGTACTTC	CASSQDRGHGETQYF
TRBV2	NA	TRBJ1-5	15	NA	TGTGCCAGCAGTGAGTTGGGGCAGGGCAATCAGCCCCAGCATTTT	CASSELGQGNQPQHF
TRBV19	few	TRBJ1-1	16	NA	TGTGCCAGCCGCCTCGGCCGGACGGCGGCGGGGACTGAAGCTTTCTTT	CASRLGRTAAGTEAFF
TRBV7-6	NA	TRBJ2-7	13	NA	TGTGCCAGCAGCCGGGGGTCAACCTACGAGCAGTACTTC	CASSRGSTYEQYF
TRBV30	NA	TRBJ1-2	12	NA	TGTGCCTGGAGCCCCCGGACAGATGGCTACACCTTC	CAWSPRTDGYTF
TRBV5-1	NA	TRBJ2-3	18	TRBD2	TGCGCCAGCAGCTTGGGGCCGTTGGGGACTAGCGGCACAGATACGCAGTATTTT	CASSLGPLGTSGTDTQYF
TRBV7-6	NA	TRBJ2-7	15	TRBD2	TGTGCCAGCAGCTTGACTAGCGGGGGCTCCTACGAGCAGTACTTC	CASSLTSGGSYEQYF
TRBV6-5	NA	TRBJ2-1	14	NA	TGTGCCAGCATACCCTCGCGCAGGGACAATGAGCAGTTCTTC	CASIPSRRDNEQFF
TRBV7-9	once	TRBJ2-2	15	TRBD1	TGTGCCAGCAGCTCGGGACAGGGATACACCGGGGAGCTGTTTTTT	CASSSGQGYTGELFF
TRBV5-1	NA	TRBJ2-7	15	TRBD2	TGCGCCAGCAGCTTCGGCGCGGGGGGGCAATACGAGCAGTACTTC	CASSFGAGGQYEQYF
TRBV6-1	NA	TRBJ1-3	15	NA	TGTGCCAGCAGTGAAGCAGGACTGGGTGGAAACACCATATATTTT	CASSEAGLGGNTIYF
TRBV27	NA	TRBJ2-2	16	NA	TGTGCCAGCAGTTTAGCCCTGCTGAAGCGCACCGGGGAGCTGTTTTTT	CASSLALLKRTGELFF
TRBV6-5	NA	TRBJ1-3	12	NA	TGTGCCAGCAGGACTTCAGGAAACACCATATATTTT	CASRTSGNTIYF
TRBV10-3	NA	TRBJ2-3	14	NA	TGTGCCATCAGTGATGGGCAAGCCACAGATACGCAGTATTTT	CAISDGQATDTQYF
TRBV6-5	NA	TRBJ2-7	15	TRBD1	TGTGCCAGCAGTTACTCCCCAGGGGGCATCTACGAGCAGTACTTC	CASSYSPGGIYEQYF
TRBV15	once	TRBJ2-5	16	NA	TGTGCCACCAGCAGGAATCATGACACCTCCGGAGAGACCCAGTACTTC	CATSRNHDTSGETQYF
TRBV4-2	NA	TRBJ2-1	16	TRBD2	TGTGCCAGCAGCCGACACGGGACTAGCGGCAACAATGAGCAGTTCTTC	CASSRHGTSGNNEQFF
TRBV6-5	NA	TRBJ2-7	11	NA	TGTGCCAGCAGTTACCGGTACGAGCAGTACTTC	CASSYRYEQYF
TRBV7-9	NA	TRBJ1-1	15	TRBD1	TGTGCCAGCAGCTACCCCGACAGGGGGTACACTGAAGCTTTCTTT	CASSYPDRGYTEAFF
TRBV9	NA	TRBJ2-1	15	TRBD2	TGTGCCAGCAGCGACGGGGGGGACTCCTACAATGAGCAGTTCTTC	CASSDGGDSYNEQFF
TRBV5-1	NA	TRBJ2-5	15	TRBD1	TGCGCCAGCAGCTTCGACAGGGGTGGACAAGAGACCCAGTACTTC	CASSFDRGGQETQYF
TRBV3-1/TRBV3-2	NA	TRBJ1-2	15	NA	TGTGCCAGCAGCCAAGGCGGCGGTTTAGGTTATGGCTACACCTTC	CASSQGGGLGYGYTF
TRBV29-1	NA	TRBJ1-1	13	NA	TGCAGCGTTGAAGATCAGGGGAGCACTGAAGCTTTCTTT	CSVEDQGSTEAFF
TRBV19	NA	TRBJ1-4	12	NA	TGTGCCAGTAAGAACAGTAATGAAAAACTGTTTTTT	CASKNSNEKLFF
TRBV7-9	once	TRBJ1-2	14	TRBD1	TGTGCCAGCAGCTCCGACAGGGGTGTCTATGGCTACACCTTC	CASSSDRGVYGYTF
TRBV10-3	NA	TRBJ2-3	13	TRBD1	TGTGCCATCAGTGGACAGGGGGCAGATACGCAGTATTTT	CAISGQGADTQYF